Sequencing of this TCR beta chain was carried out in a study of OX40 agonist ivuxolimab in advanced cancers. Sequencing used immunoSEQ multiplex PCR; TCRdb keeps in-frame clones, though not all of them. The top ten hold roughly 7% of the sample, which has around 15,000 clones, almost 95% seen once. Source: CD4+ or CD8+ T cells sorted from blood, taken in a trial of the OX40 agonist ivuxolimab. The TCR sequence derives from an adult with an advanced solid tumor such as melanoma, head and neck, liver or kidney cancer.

This chain's CDR3 is CASSVGSRGGDNEQFF. The CDR3, as DNA: TGTGCCAGCAGCGTAGGGAGCCGGGGGGGCGACAATGAGCAGTTCTTC. The chain combines TRBV9 with TRBJ2-1, with TRBD2 identical over 8 bases. This CDR3 region has 16 residues. Germline V CDR1 and CDR2: SGDLS, YYNGEE. J gave up 5 bases and V 0 bases, and 7 bases lay outside the gene matches. Full variable domain (outside the CDR3, taken from reference TRBV9 and TRBJ2-1): DSGVTQTPKHLITATGQRVTLRCSPRSGDLSVYWYQQSLDQGLQFLIQYYNGEERAKGNILERFSAQQFPDLHSELNLSSLELGDSALYFCASSVGSRGGDNEQFFGPGTRLTVL.